This TCR beta chain was profiled in a study of identical twins. General study findings and limits: Models came in too low on out-of-frame TCR alpha sharing in monozygotic twins. Interpretation of the results relied on cross-sectional statistical analysis and not on following the same donors.

The CDR3 loop spans 13 amino acids. The V end lost 3 bases, the J end lost 1 base, and 8 bases lay between the germline ends. The germline gives CDR1 DFQATT, CDR2 SNEGSKA (reference sequence). TCRdb fed the 5' RACE reads into MiXCR, producing one record per CDR3 protein. The sample has some 1,600,000 distinct CDR3 sequences, about 30% seen once. This clonotype was picked up many times. Its specificity is unknown. In every case, the donor was a healthy Caucasian. The sample comprised cord blood. The source of this sequence is a newborn girl in good health. The chain couples TRBV20-1 to TRBJ2-3; D perhaps matches TRBD2 (5 bases). The DNA of the CDR3 is TGCAGTGCTAGTCGAGCGGGCACAGATACGCAGTATTTT. Translated: CSASRAGTDTQYF.